These 27 T cell receptor beta chains came from one sample sequenced in a study of blood T cell repertoires in COVID-19. Using immunoSEQ multiplex PCR, the repertoire was profiled, and TCRdb retains in-frame clones only, with some absent. The sample has 540,000 or so clones; 85% to 90% are singletons. The sample taken for sequencing was peripheral blood. The receptors here all came from a woman in her fifties or sixties with COVID-19, enrolled during active disease.

This chain uses TRBV5-6 with TRBJ2-3; 7 bases are a match to TRBD2. The CDR3 has 15 residues. Germline CDR1 SGHDT, CDR2 YYEEEE. The J segment lost 4 bases and the V segment lost 4 bases, leaving 9 bases of the junction unmatched. The CDR3 region has the DNA TGTGCCAGCAGCGCTACCCGACTAGCCGCAGATACGCAGTATTTT. Encoded protein: CASSATRLAADTQYF.

For this clone: A much larger clone differs by one base, so this may be a read error. The V call is TRBV11-2, the J call TRBJ1-5; the D gene is possibly TRBD1 (5 bases). Germline V gives CDR1 SGHAT, CDR2 FQNNGV. V lost 2 bases and J lost 4, with 6 bases in between. CDR3 length: 13 residues. CDR3 loop: CASSLTGNQPQHF. CDR3 sequence (DNA): TGTGCCAGCAGCTTAACAGGTAATCAGCCCCAGCATTTT. Supplemented by reference TRBV11-2 and TRBJ1-5, the full variable domain reads EAGVAQSPRYKIIEKRQSVAFWCNPISGHATLYWYQQILGQGPKLLIQFQNNGVVDDSQLPKDRFSAERLKGVDSTLKIQPAKLEDSAVYLCASSLTGNQPQHFGDGTRLSIL.

The rearrangement joins TRBV9 to TRBJ1-2; D may be TRBD1 (6 bases). The length of the CDR3 is 15 residues. Trimming removed 0 bases from V and 2 bases from J, with 11 bases in between. CDR1 is SGDLS, CDR2 YYNGEE, per germline. The CDR3 coding sequence is TGTGCCAGCAGCGTAGTAACAGGGTTAAACTATGGCTACACCTTC. As protein: CASSVVTGLNYGYTF.

The chain employs TRBV30 and TRBJ2-2; 8 nucleotides line up with TRBD1. The junction had 4 bases not matched to a gene; V was cut back by 1 base and J by 6 bases. CDR3 size: 14 residues. The germline V gene has CDR1 GTSNPN and CDR2 SVGIG (reference sequence). CDR3 sequence reads: CAWSGVQGAGELFF. The CDR3, as DNA: TGTGCCTGGAGTGGTGTACAGGGGGCCGGGGAGCTGTTTTTT.

This clone has only a few counts. The chain links TRBV7-8 to TRBJ2-7; no definite D call. V was shortened by 1 base and J by 4 bases, with 8 bases between the two germline ends. Per the germline V gene, CDR1 is SGHVS and CDR2 is FQNEAQ. CDR3 size: 13 residues. CDR3 sequence: CASSLVSRYEQYF. The CDR3 DNA reads TGTGCCAGCAGCTTAGTATCGAGGTACGAGCAGTACTTC.

The V gene is TRBV4-2, the J gene TRBJ1-1, with unresolved D. Trimming took off 1 base at V and 4 bases at J, with 16 bases between the two ends. Germline V CDR1 and CDR2: LGHNA, YNFKEQ. The CDR3 is 16 amino acids. The CDR3 DNA sequence: TGTGCCAGCAGCCAAGGGAGCGGCGACTTTGGCACTGAAGCTTTCTTT. Its protein is CASSQGSGDFGTEAFF.

This clone was counted a few times. The chain carries TRBV27 and TRBJ1-6; TRBD1 might be the D (5 bases). Germline CDR1 is MNHEY and CDR2 is SMNVEV (reference sequence). V was shortened by 2 bases and J by 7 bases, with 12 bases between the two germline ends. The CDR3 has 15 amino acids. CDR3 nucleotide sequence: TGTGCCAGCAGTTTAGCGCCAGGGCGAAATTCACCCCTCCACTTT. This encodes CASSLAPGRNSPLHF.

V usage is TRBV5-1 and J usage is TRBJ2-3, with 8 bases matching TRBD1. The CDR3 has 13 residues. V shed 9 bases and J 11 bases; nucleotides not matched to a gene: 14. Germline-derived CDR1 and CDR2 are SGHRS and YFSETQ. The CDR3 sequence: CATRGPRTGKQYF. CDR3 nucleotide sequence: TGCGCCACCAGAGGCCCTAGGACAGGGAAGCAGTATTTT.

This rearrangement joins TRBV7-6 to TRBJ2-5, with no clear D. V lost 4 bases to trimming and J lost 0 bases, with 12 bases between them. The CDR3 totals 15 residues. CDR1 is SGHVS and CDR2 is FNYEAQ in the germline V gene. The CDR3 region is CASSSKSWYQETQYF. The CDR3 DNA reads as TGTGCCAGCAGCTCTAAATCATGGTACCAAGAGACCCAGTACTTC.

The rearrangement joins TRBV18 to TRBJ2-7; the match to TRBD1 covers 7 bases. Germline CDR1 is KGHSH and CDR2 is LQKENI. J gave up 5 bases and V 6 bases, and 7 bases lay outside the gene matches. CDR3 size: 13 residues. Here the CDR3 reads CASSSQGYDEQYF. For the CDR3, the DNA is TGTGCCAGCTCGTCACAGGGGTATGACGAGCAGTACTTC. Supplemented by reference TRBV18 and TRBJ2-7, the full variable domain reads NAGVMQNPRHLVRRRGQEARLRCSPMKGHSHVYWYRQLPEEGLKFMVYLQKENIIDESGMPKERFSAEFPKEGPSILRIQQVVRGDSAAYFCASSSQGYDEQYFGPGTRLTVT.

This chain joins TRBV20-1 and TRBJ2-1, with 7 bases lining up with TRBD2. The germline V gene has CDR1 DFQATT and CDR2 SNEGSKA (reference sequence). V shed 3 bases, J shed 12 bases, and the junction held 5 bases outside the gene matches. The CDR3 is made up of 11 amino acids. The CDR3, as DNA: TGCAGTGCTAGTCGTAGACTAGCGCAGTTCTTC. It codes for CSASRRLAQFF.

V gene TRBV7-9 combines with J gene TRBJ1-1; unclear D gene. The V end lost 4 bases, the J end lost 12 bases, and 21 bases lay between the germline ends. The CDR3 loop spans 14 amino acids. CDR1 and CDR2 from the germline V gene are SEHNR and FQNEAQ (reference sequence). The CDR3 loop is CASSSFGENLRTFF. For the CDR3, the DNA is TGTGCCAGCAGCTCCTTTGGAGAGAACCTGAGAACTTTCTTT.

CDR3 protein: CASRLRGTTDTQYF. The CDR3 DNA is TGCGCCAGTCGTTTGCGGGGGACCACAGATACGCAGTATTTT. The chain combines TRBV5-1 with TRBJ2-3; TRBD2 aligns across 7 bases. V was clipped by 8 bases and J by 2 bases; unmatched bases: 8. The V gene's germline CDR1 is SGHRS and CDR2 YFSETQ. The length of the CDR3 is 14 residues. Full variable domain (rest looked up from reference TRBV5-1 and TRBJ2-3): KAGVTQTPRYLIKTRGQQVTLSCSPISGHRSVSWYQQTPGQGLQFLFEYFSETQRNKGNFPGRFSGRQFSNSRSEMNVSTLELGDSALYLCASRLRGTTDTQYFGPGTRLTVL.

The gene calls are TRBV3-1 (or the pseudogene TRBV3-2) and TRBJ1-1; D is ambiguous. Germline V gives CDR1 LGHDT, CDR2 YNNKEL (reference sequence). The V end was cut by 0 bases, the J end by 11 bases, with 16 bases between. The CDR3 runs to 14 residues. CDR3 protein: CASSQDPNRPRAFF. CDR3 in DNA: TGTGCCAGCAGCCAAGATCCTAACAGACCAAGGGCTTTCTTT.

The chain combines TRBV19 with TRBJ1-6; the match to TRBD1 covers 8 bases. Germline V gives CDR1 LNHDA, CDR2 SQIVND (reference sequence). V trimming: 4 bases; J trimming: 9 bases; junction bases outside the gene matches: 2. This CDR3 has 13 amino acids. CDR3 DNA: TGTGCCAGTAGTAGGGACAGGAGTTCACCCCTCCACTTT. Protein product: CASSRDRSSPLHF. Using reference TRBV19 and TRBJ1-6 for the parts outside the CDR3, the full variable domain is DGGITQSPKYLFRKEGQNVTLSCEQNLNHDAMYWYRQDPGQGLRLIYYSQIVNDFQKGDIAEGYSVSREKKESFPLTVTSAQKNPTAFYLCASSRDRSSPLHFGNGTRLTVT.

CDR3 protein: CASSFVYGELFF. DNA for the CDR3: TGTGCCAGCAGCTTTGTGTACGGGGAGCTGTTTTTT. The chain uses TRBV7-3 and TRBJ2-2; D is uncertain. Germline CDR1 is SGHTA and CDR2 is FQGTGA. The CDR3 has 12 amino acids. Trimming left V 3 bases short and J 7 bases short, with 6 bases between.

This chain links TRBV2 with TRBJ1-5; tentatively, D is TRBD1 (5 bases). The CDR3 is made up of 14 amino acids. Germline lookup yields CDR1 SNHLY and CDR2 FYNNEI. V lost 3 bases to trimming and J lost 3 bases, with 9 bases between them. The CDR3 region is CASSDSGFNQPQHF. CDR3 nucleotides: TGTGCCAGCAGTGACTCAGGGTTCAATCAGCCCCAGCATTTT. Combining the CDR3 with reference TRBV2 and TRBJ1-5 gives the whole variable domain EPEVTQTPSHQVTQMGQEVILRCVPISNHLYFYWYRQILGQKVEFLVSFYNNEISEKSEIFDDQFSVERPDGSNFTLKIRSTKLEDSAMYFCASSDSGFNQPQHFGDGTRLSIL.

The table lists this clone with a few counts. V usage is TRBV5-4 and J usage is TRBJ2-7, with D uncertain. Trimming cost V 1 base and J 5 bases, with 10 bases left between them. The CDR3 loop spans 13 amino acids. Germline-derived CDR1 and CDR2 are SGHNT and YYREEE (reference sequence). Here the CDR3 DNA reads TGTGCCAGCAGCTTGTCAGGTCAGAACGAGCAGTACTTC. Its translation is CASSLSGQNEQYF.

This chain uses TRBV7-9 with TRBJ2-7; D possibly corresponds to TRBD2 (5 bases). Germline-derived CDR1 and CDR2 are SEHNR and FQNEAQ (reference sequence). The CDR3 runs to 15 residues. V gave up 1 base and J gave up 3 bases, with 13 bases separating them. The CDR3 DNA reads TGTGCCAGCAGCTTAGGATATGGCGGGTTCTACGAGCAGTACTTC. Translation gives CASSLGYGGFYEQYF.

The rearrangement joins TRBV3-1 (or the pseudogene TRBV3-2) to TRBJ2-1, with 8 bases fitting TRBD2. CDR1 is LGHDT, CDR2 YNNKEL, per germline (reference sequence). CDR3 length equals 13 residues. Trimming took 4 bases from V and 7 from J; bases not matched to a gene: 3. The CDR3 sequence: CASSPGRGNEQFF. CDR3 sequence (DNA): TGTGCCAGCAGCCCCGGGAGGGGGAATGAGCAGTTCTTC.

V gene TRBV7-2 combines with J gene TRBJ2-5; D perhaps matches TRBD1 (6 bases). CDR1 and CDR2 from the germline V gene are SGHTA and FQGNSA. The CDR3 contains 15 residues. V was pared by 2 bases and J by 5 bases, with 15 bases between. In DNA, the CDR3 is TGTGCCAGCAGCTTAACAGGGCCCGGGGCGGAGACCCAGTACTTC. Amino acid sequence: CASSLTGPGAETQYF.

The CDR3 loop reads CASSLITSGGPLQETQYF. The CDR3 coding sequence is TGTGCCAGCAGCTTGATAACTAGCGGGGGGCCGCTTCAAGAGACCCAGTACTTC. This chain connects TRBV5-6 to TRBJ2-5; 12 nucleotides agree with TRBD2. CDR1 and CDR2 (germline): SGHDT, YYEEEE. This CDR3 has 18 residues. The V segment lost 1 base and the J segment 2 bases; nucleotides outside the gene matches: 9.

The genes are TRBV9 and TRBJ1-4; D possibly corresponds to TRBD1 (5 bases). Per the germline V gene, CDR1 is SGDLS and CDR2 is YYNGEE. Deletions cut 0 bases from V and 5 bases from J, with 8 bases between. The CDR3 totals 14 residues. CDR3 amino acids: CASSVGQPNEKLFF. The CDR3 coding sequence is TGTGCCAGCAGCGTAGGACAGCCCAATGAAAAACTGTTTTTT.

This clone was detected many times. The V and J genes are TRBV2 and TRBJ2-7; 9 bases line up with TRBD1. CDR1 SNHLY and CDR2 FYNNEI come from the germline V gene. The CDR3 is 15 amino acids. V lost 3 bases to trimming and J lost 3 bases; unmatched junction nucleotides: 6. CDR3 protein: CASSEMGQGYYEQYF. CDR3 in DNA: TGTGCCAGCAGTGAGATGGGACAGGGATACTACGAGCAGTACTTC.

This chain uses TRBV2 with TRBJ2-1; a weak D match, TRBD2 (5 bases). V lost 2 bases to trimming and J lost 7 bases, with 15 bases between them. The CDR3 consists of 15 residues. CDR1 and CDR2 from the germline V gene are SNHLY and FYNNEI. The CDR3 sequence is CASSEFTGMGNEQFF. The CDR3 DNA is TGTGCCAGCAGTGAATTTACGGGGATGGGAAATGAGCAGTTCTTC.

The rearrangement links TRBV28 to TRBJ2-1; a weak D match, TRBD2 (5 bases). The CDR3 contains 12 residues. Germline CDR1 and CDR2: MDHEN and SYDVKM. Trimming removed 4 bases from V and 6 bases from J, with 7 bases in between. The chain's CDR3 is CASSSSPNEQFF. In DNA form, the CDR3 reads TGTGCCAGCAGTTCTAGCCCCAATGAGCAGTTCTTC.

The chain has TRBV5-1 and TRBJ1-1; 7 positions match TRBD1. Germline-derived CDR1 and CDR2 are SGHRS and YFSETQ. With V trimmed by 4 bases and J by 7 bases, 7 bases remained unmatched. CDR3 length: 13 residues. The CDR3 coding sequence is TGCGCCAGCAGCCCTCGGGACAGTTTTGAAGCTTTCTTT. It encodes CASSPRDSFEAFF.